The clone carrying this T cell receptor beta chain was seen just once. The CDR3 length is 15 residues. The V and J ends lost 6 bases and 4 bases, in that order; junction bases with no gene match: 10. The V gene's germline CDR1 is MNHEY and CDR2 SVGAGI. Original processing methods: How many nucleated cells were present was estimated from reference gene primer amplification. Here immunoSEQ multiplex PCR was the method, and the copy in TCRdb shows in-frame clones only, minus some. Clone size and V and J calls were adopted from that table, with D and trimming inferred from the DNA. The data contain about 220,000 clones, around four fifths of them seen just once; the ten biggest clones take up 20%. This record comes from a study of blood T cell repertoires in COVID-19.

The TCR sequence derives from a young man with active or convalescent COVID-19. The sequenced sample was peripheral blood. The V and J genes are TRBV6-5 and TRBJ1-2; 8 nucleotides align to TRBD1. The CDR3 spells CASRLAGGGGYGYTF. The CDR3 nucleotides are TGTGCCAGCAGATTAGCAGGGGGCGGTGGCTATGGCTACACCTTC.